The 18 T cell receptor beta chains below all came from one sample that was sequenced in a study of blood T cells in healthy people across ages. A second about 7 to 11 cycle PCR used barcoded and J-beta primers. TCRdb redid the calling of the 5' RACE reads with MiXCR, one entry per CDR3 protein. The table shows approximately 730,000 distinct CDR3 sequences, with more than 40% occurring only once. The source material was blood. All receptors come from a woman aged 55-70 years in good health.

Note on this clonotype: A much larger clone lies one base from this, so it may be a read error. The CDR3 protein is CSASGAKNQYF. CDR3 DNA: TGCAGTGCTTCCGGGGCAAAGAATCAGTACTTC. The V gene is TRBV20-1, the J gene TRBJ2-4, with D perhaps TRBD1 or TRBD2 (5 bases each). The CDR3 covers 11 residues. Trimming removed 5 bases from V and 12 bases from J, with 14 bases in between. CDR1 and CDR2 from the germline V gene are DFQATT and SNEGSKA (reference sequence).

The V and J genes are TRBV9 and TRBJ2-3; D gene unclear. From germline, CDR1 is SGDLS and CDR2 YYNGEE. The CDR3 consists of 14 residues. V was clipped by 3 bases and J by 4 bases, with 12 bases between them. CDR3 amino acids: CASSGGPHADTQYF. The CDR3 DNA reads as TGTGCCAGCAGCGGCGGACCTCACGCAGATACGCAGTATTTT. The full variable domain, in which reference TRBV9 and TRBJ2-3 provide the parts outside the CDR3, is DSGVTQTPKHLITATGQRVTLRCSPRSGDLSVYWYQQSLDQGLQFLIQYYNGEERAKGNILERFSAQQFPDLHSELNLSSLELGDSALYFCASSGGPHADTQYFGPGTRLTVL.

This clonotype was observed a few times. This chain connects TRBV2 to TRBJ2-1; the match to TRBD2 covers 12 bases. Germline values: CDR1 SNHLY, CDR2 FYNNEI. The CDR3 has 14 residues. V trimming: 6 bases; J trimming: 9 bases; junction bases outside the gene matches: 6. The CDR3 DNA reads as TGTGCCAGCAGCAGACTAGCGGGAGAGGGTGAGCAGTTCTTC. As protein: CASSRLAGEGEQFF.

This clonotype came up a few times. The rearrangement links TRBV20-1 to TRBJ2-1, with 7 bases matching TRBD2. The CDR3 spans 15 residues. Germline values: CDR1 DFQATT, CDR2 SNEGSKA (reference sequence). Losses at the gene ends were 7 bases for V and 0 bases for J; bases not matched to a gene: 9. CDR3 in amino acids: CSVRWGTNSYNEQFF. The CDR3 region has the DNA TGCAGTGTCCGATGGGGGACTAACTCCTACAATGAGCAGTTCTTC.

This clonotype has only a few counts. This sequence joins TRBV20-1 and TRBJ2-1; TRBD2 is a possible D gene (6 bases). The germline V gene encodes CDR1 DFQATT and CDR2 SNEGSKA (reference sequence). V lost 3 bases, J lost 1 base, and 16 bases lay in between. This CDR3 contains 16 residues. DNA of the CDR3: TGCAGTGCTAGTATTTTAGCGGTTGTATCCTACAATGAGCAGTTCTTC. The encoded protein is CSASILAVVSYNEQFF.

This clonotype has more than one count but fewer than ten. This rearrangement joins TRBV25-1 to TRBJ2-3; D gene uncertain. Germline CDR1 is MGHDK and CDR2 is SYGVNS. V lost 2 bases, J lost 2 bases, and 11 bases lay in between. The CDR3 loop spans 15 amino acids. CDR3 amino acids: CASSEACSTTDTQYF. In DNA, the CDR3 is TGTGCCAGCAGTGAAGCGTGCTCTACCACAGATACGCAGTATTTT. The full variable domain, with the rest looked up from reference TRBV25-1 and TRBJ2-3, is EADIYQTPRYLVIGTGKKITLECSQTMGHDKMYWYQQDPGMELHLIHYSYGVNSTEKGDLSSESTVSRIRTEHFPLTLESARPSHTSQYLCASSEACSTTDTQYFGPGTRLTVL.

The table lists this clonotype with a few counts. The chain employs TRBV20-1 and TRBJ2-1; a possible D gene is TRBD1 (7 bases). Germline CDR1 reads DFQATT; CDR2 reads SNEGSKA (reference sequence). CDR3 length: 16 amino acids. The germline V and J ends were trimmed by 3 bases and 0 bases, with 15 bases remaining between them. The CDR3: CSARGGTVISYNEQFF. Here the CDR3 DNA reads TGCAGTGCTAGGGGCGGGACAGTAATCTCCTACAATGAGCAGTTCTTC.

The chain is built from TRBV19 and TRBJ2-2; D might be TRBD1 or TRBD2, each matching 6 bases. The germline CDR1 and CDR2 sequences are LNHDA and SQIVND (reference sequence). With 8 bases removed from V and 0 bases from J, the gap between germline ends came to 13 bases. The CDR3 is 15 amino acids. In DNA, the CDR3 is TGTGCCAGTCAAGGGGGGAGCTCGAACACCGGGGAGCTGTTTTTT. It specifies CASQGGSSNTGELFF. The complete variable domain, with remaining parts taken from reference TRBV19 and TRBJ2-2, reads DGGITQSPKYLFRKEGQNVTLSCEQNLNHDAMYWYRQDPGQGLRLIYYSQIVNDFQKGDIAEGYSVSREKKESFPLTVTSAQKNPTAFYLCASQGGSSNTGELFFGEGSRLTVL.

CDR3 sequence reads: CASSVTNEKLFF. The CDR3 DNA reads as TGTGCCAGCAGCGTCACTAATGAAAAACTGTTTTTT. The chain carries TRBV9 and TRBJ1-4; D gene unclear. The V end lost 2 bases, the J end lost 2 bases, and 1 base lay between the germline ends. Germline V gene sequence: CDR1 SGDLS, CDR2 YYNGEE. The CDR3 length is 12 residues.

Only a few counts were recorded for this clonotype. This chain joins TRBV6-2 or TRBV6-3 and TRBJ2-5, with 7 nucleotides matching TRBD1. Germline V gives CDR1 MNHEY, CDR2 SVGEGT. The CDR3 loop spans 13 amino acids. Trimming cost V 6 bases and J 0 bases; bases outside gene matches: 1. The CDR3 here is CASRDRYQETQYF. The CDR3 nucleotides read TGTGCCAGCAGGGACAGGTACCAAGAGACCCAGTACTTC.

The rearrangement joins TRBV6-1 to TRBJ2-5, with a weak D call TRBD2 (6 bases). CDR3 length: 19 residues. Germline V CDR1 and CDR2: MNHNS, SASEGT. With 11 bases removed from V and 5 bases from J, the gap between germline ends came to 36 bases. The CDR3: CALGGVLYNERFFGETQYF. DNA for the CDR3: TGTGCCTTGGGGGGAGTCTTATACAATGAGCGGTTCTTCGGGGAGACCCAGTACTTC.

The CDR3 is CASSLSSAYNEQFF. The CDR3 nucleotides are TGTGCCAGCAGCTTATCGTCAGCCTACAATGAGCAGTTCTTC. The chain is built from TRBV7-7 and TRBJ2-1, with no clear D. The CDR3 covers 14 residues. Per the germline V gene, CDR1 is SSHAT and CDR2 is FNYEAQ (reference sequence). The ends were cut back, 2 bases at V and 2 bases at J, with 7 bases in the middle. The variable domain in full, with the rest retrieved from reference TRBV7-7 and TRBJ2-1, is GAGVSQSPRYKVTKRGQDVTLRCDPISSHATLYWYQQALGQGPEFLTYFNYEAQPDKSGLPSDRFSAERPEGSISTLTIQRTEQRDSAMYRCASSLSSAYNEQFFGPGTRLTVL.

The V gene is TRBV29-1, the J gene TRBJ2-3, with TRBD2 matching over 7 bases. There are 15 residues in the CDR3. Germline trimming cut 5 bases from V and 3 bases from J; bases unmatched to any gene: 11. Germline V gene data show CDR1 as SQVTM and CDR2 as ANQGSEA. The CDR3 bases are TGCAGCGTTCCCGAGTTTGGCGGGGGAACAGATACGCAGTATTTT. This codes for CSVPEFGGGTDTQYF.

Only a few counts were recorded for this clonotype. The chain carries TRBV20-1 and TRBJ1-4, with D unclear. The germline V and J ends were trimmed by 0 bases and 7 bases, with 15 bases remaining between them. The CDR3 consists of 15 residues. The germline gives CDR1 DFQATT, CDR2 SNEGSKA (reference sequence). CDR3 residues: CSARDREGLGEKLFF. As DNA, the CDR3 is TGCAGTGCTAGAGATAGAGAGGGCTTAGGTGAAAAACTGTTTTTT.

This chain connects TRBV7-2 to TRBJ1-1; D ambiguous. V gave up 7 bases and J gave up 3 bases, with 15 bases separating them. CDR1 SGHTA and CDR2 FQGNSA come from the germline V gene. CDR3 length: 14 residues. DNA for the CDR3: TGTGCCAGCACCAAAGGCGGATCGGACACTGAAGCTTTCTTT. Residues: CASTKGGSDTEAFF.

This rearrangement joins TRBV20-1 to TRBJ1-1, with no clear D. The length of the CDR3 is 11 residues. The V gene's germline CDR1 is DFQATT and CDR2 SNEGSKA (reference sequence). V was trimmed by 5 bases and J by 5 bases, leaving 9 bases between them. The CDR3: CSAVDKTEAFF. DNA of the CDR3: TGCAGTGCTGTTGACAAAACTGAAGCTTTCTTT.

V is TRBV27 and J is TRBJ2-1, with unresolved D. This CDR3 contains 15 residues. The V end lost 5 bases, the J end lost 2 bases, and 13 bases lay between the germline ends. In germline, CDR1 is MNHEY, CDR2 SMNVEV (reference sequence). CDR3 DNA: TGTGCCAGCAGTACATGGGCGCCCCCCTACAATGAGCAGTTCTTC. Translation gives CASSTWAPPYNEQFF.

This chain links TRBV7-2 with TRBJ1-1, with 8 nucleotides matching TRBD1. V was clipped by 2 bases and J by 5 bases; unmatched bases: 10. The CDR3 is 16 residues long. Germline V gene lookup returns CDR1 SGHTA and CDR2 FQGNSA. The CDR3 sequence is CASSLKARGLFTEAFF. CDR3 in DNA: TGTGCCAGCAGCTTAAAGGCCAGGGGGCTTTTTACTGAAGCTTTCTTT.